This entry describes one T cell receptor beta chain. The germline gives CDR1 MNHEY, CDR2 SMNVEV (reference sequence). Trimming stripped 5 bases from V and 8 bases from J, with 15 bases between. The CDR3 runs 13 residues. TCRdb independently ran MiXCR on the RT-PCR reads; one entry per CDR3 protein. The sample lists more than 600,000 distinct CDR3 sequences; 14% were seen once. This clonotype originated in a female donor in good health, serving as a healthy control. The sequencing input was memory CD4+ T cells from blood. This chain joins TRBV27 and TRBJ1-2; no firm D call. The CDR3 protein is CASSEALRVGYTF. The CDR3 nucleotides read TGTGCCAGCAGTGAAGCCCTCCGTGTGGGCTACACCTTC.